Only a few counts were recorded for the clone carrying this T cell receptor (beta chain). Antigen unknown. The sample is drawn from a study of vaccination and CD4 T cells after COVID-19. Indicated treatment: roughly 10-day PBMC culture with coronavirus spike peptide pools or control peptides (ViraFEST assay). The Oncomine TCR Beta short-read assay sequenced DNA from cultured CD4+ T cells. TCRdb fed the PCR reads into MiXCR, producing one record per CDR3 protein. The sample shows roughly 11,000 distinct CDR3 sequences, about 30% of them seen only once. The origin of this receptor is a human donor with COVID-19. The sample was cultured CD4+ T cells from blood.

The CDR3 DNA is TGTGCCAGCAGCCTCGCACGAGCGAGTTCCGGCTACACCTTC. Translation gives CASSLARASSGYTF. The chain has TRBV7-9 and TRBJ1-2; no clear D gene. The CDR3 has 14 amino acids. Trimming left V 5 bases short and J 8 bases short, with 18 bases between. The germline CDR1 and CDR2 sequences are SEHNR and FQNEAQ (reference sequence).